This T cell receptor (beta chain) emerged from a study of blood T cell repertoires in COVID-19. Study summary: From the United States, Italy and Spain came samples of acute and convalescent COVID-19. The analysed material was cDNA or gDNA that came from T cells, B-cell-depleted T cells, or PBMCs.

In the original analysis: Amplified reference gene primers provided the basis for estimating nucleated cell counts. Sequenced by immunoSEQ multiplex PCR; TCRdb stores in-frame clones only, minus some. V and J calls and clone size come straight from that table; D and trimming were deduced from the DNA. This sample has 90,000 to 120,000 clones, with 80% to 90% found just once. The specimen was peripheral blood. This receptor was taken from a woman aged 80 or over with acute or convalescent COVID-19.

The CDR3 bases are TGTGCCAGCAGATCGTATGGACAGGGTGGAAATTCACCCCTCCACTTT. It translates to CASRSYGQGGNSPLHF. J is TRBJ1-6 and V is TRBV27, with TRBD1 matching over 8 bases. Germline values: CDR1 MNHEY, CDR2 SMNVEV (reference sequence). The V segment lost 6 bases and the J segment 7 bases; nucleotides outside the gene matches: 11. The CDR3 is 16 amino acids.